Below, 10 T cell receptor beta chains from the same sample are listed, as sequenced in a study of cytomegalovirus exposure and HLA in healthy donors. Clones were read by immunoSEQ multiplex PCR, and TCRdb kept only the in-frame ones, dropping some. The sample has 200,000 to 300,000 clones, roughly 86% seen once; the top ten hold roughly 1.2%. The sequenced material came from PBMCs. Receptors originate from a woman aged 25 to 39 in good health and CMV-seropositive.

This chain joins TRBV6-1 and TRBJ2-1; TRBD2 is a possible D gene (6 bases). The CDR3 loop spans 13 amino acids. Trimming took off 6 bases at V and 4 bases at J, with 10 bases between the two ends. Germline V gene lookup returns CDR1 MNHNS and CDR2 SASEGT. The CDR3 region has the DNA TGTGCCAGCAGGGAGGGGAGGTACAATGAGCAGTTCTTC. This encodes CASREGRYNEQFF.

The gene calls are TRBV28 and TRBJ1-3, with 7 positions matching TRBD1. The CDR3 spans 16 residues. Germline V gene data show CDR1 as MDHEN and CDR2 as SYDVKM. V shed 6 bases and J 2 bases; nucleotides not matched to a gene: 10. CDR3 protein: CASRPQGGATGNTIYF. The CDR3 nucleotides read TGTGCCAGCAGACCTCAAGGGGGCGCGACTGGAAACACCATATATTTT.

Only a few counts were recorded for this clone. The chain carries TRBV30 and TRBJ2-5; 10 bases match TRBD1. The CDR3 length is 14 residues. V lost 3 bases, J lost 7 bases, and 8 bases stayed unmatched. Germline assignment: CDR1 GTSNPN and CDR2 SVGIG (reference sequence). The CDR3 DNA is TGTGCCTGGAGGGGACAGGGGCCTTCGACGACCCAGTACTTC. Its translation is CAWRGQGPSTTQYF.

The chain carries TRBV25-1 and TRBJ1-3, with a possible D match to TRBD1 (5 bases). V gave up 1 base and J gave up 0 bases, with 16 bases separating them. The V gene's germline CDR1 is MGHDK and CDR2 SYGVNS. The length of the CDR3 is 18 residues. DNA of the CDR3: TGTGCCAGCAGTGAATGGCTCCGGACAAAGAGCTCTGGAAACACCATATATTTT. Translation: CASSEWLRTKSSGNTIYF. Based on the CDR3 plus reference TRBV25-1 and TRBJ1-3, the full variable domain is EADIYQTPRYLVIGTGKKITLECSQTMGHDKMYWYQQDPGMELHLIHYSYGVNSTEKGDLSSESTVSRIRTEHFPLTLESARPSHTSQYLCASSEWLRTKSSGNTIYFGEGSWLTVV.

The gene calls are TRBV7-9 and TRBJ1-2; possibly TRBD1 for D (5 bases). The CDR3 contains 14 residues. CDR1 and CDR2 from the germline V gene are SEHNR and FQNEAQ (reference sequence). Trimming stripped 3 bases from V and 4 bases from J, with 12 bases between. The CDR3 is CASSLGGKGYGYTF. The CDR3 DNA reads TGTGCCAGCAGCTTGGGGGGGAAAGGCTATGGCTACACCTTC. Drawing the rest from reference TRBV7-9 and TRBJ1-2, the complete variable domain is DTGVSQNPRHKITKRGQNVTFRCDPISEHNRLYWYRQTLGQGPEFLTYFQNEAQLEKSRLLSDRFSAERPKGSFSTLEIQRTEQGDSAMYLCASSLGGKGYGYTFGSGTRLTVV.

The V call is TRBV11-3, the J call TRBJ1-2; D is ambiguous. The length of the CDR3 is 13 residues. Trimming removed 6 bases from V and 4 bases from J, with 12 bases in between. CDR1 is SGHNT, CDR2 YENEEA, per germline. CDR3 in amino acids: CASRHSDSYGYTF. The CDR3 bases are TGTGCCAGCAGGCATTCAGACTCCTATGGCTACACCTTC.

This sequence joins TRBV19 and TRBJ1-2, with 7 positions matching TRBD1. V lost 8 bases to trimming and J lost 5 bases; unmatched junction nucleotides: 8. Germline loops: CDR1 LNHDA, CDR2 SQIVND (reference sequence). CDR3 length equals 13 residues. The CDR3 nucleotides read TGTGCCAGTTATCCGGGACAGCCTTATGGCTACACCTTC. It codes for CASYPGQPYGYTF.

The chain carries TRBV21-1 and TRBJ1-1. TRBV21-1 is classified as a pseudogene. The CDR3 sequence is 13 residues long. As DNA, the CDR3 is TGTGCCAGCAGCAGACCGGGACTCCAAGGCGCTTTCTTT. This sequence encodes CASSRPGLQGAFF.

This clone has a single count. The genes are TRBV30 and TRBJ1-2, with D perhaps TRBD1 (6 bases). Trimming took 0 bases from V and 2 from J, leaving 7 bases between them. The CDR3 has 13 residues. Germline V gene sequence: CDR1 GTSNPN, CDR2 SVGIG (reference sequence). Written as DNA, the CDR3 is TGTGCCTGGAGTGTAACAGGGAACTATGGCTACACCTTC. This translates into CAWSVTGNYGYTF.

This rearrangement joins TRBV18 to TRBJ1-5; D is perhaps TRBD1 (5 bases). This CDR3 is 13 amino acids long. V was clipped by 3 bases and J by 4 bases, with 7 bases between them. Germline CDR1 reads KGHSH; CDR2 reads LQKENI. CDR3 loop: CASSPQGNQPQHF. The CDR3 DNA reads as TGTGCCAGCTCACCGCAGGGAAATCAGCCCCAGCATTTT.